This T cell receptor beta chain was captured by sequencing in a study of vaccination and CD4 T cells after COVID-19. This CDR3 has 17 amino acids. The junction had 9 bases not matched to a gene; V was cut back by 3 bases and J by 6 bases. A word on this clonotype: What it recognizes is unknown.

Sequencing of DNA taken from cultured CD4+ T cells relied on the Oncomine TCR Beta short-read assay. TCRdb reanalysed the PCR reads using MiXCR and keeps one entry per CDR3 protein. The repertoire holds 20,000 to 25,000 distinct CDR3 sequences, with 38% as singletons. Study observations and caveats: Clonotypes reactive to SARS-CoV-2 had a median that went up from 21 to 38, but not significantly.

Specified treatment: approximately nine-day PBMC culture with coronavirus spike peptide pools or control peptides (ViraFEST assay). Via ViraFEST, peptide pools expanded antigen-specific T cells before TCR sequencing. The receptor was isolated from a human donor who had recovered from COVID-19. This specimen was CD4+ T cells from blood, cultured in vitro, taken before SARS-CoV-2 vaccination. The gene calls are TRBV12-3 or TRBV12-4 and TRBJ2-1; the match to TRBD2 covers 12 bases. The CDR3 loop reads CASSFPSSGRDPNEQFF. CDR3 nucleotide sequence: TGTGCCAGCAGTTTCCCATCTAGCGGGAGGGATCCCAATGAGCAGTTCTTC.